Presented here are 3 T cell receptor beta chains from one specimen sequenced in a study of spatial heterogeneity in lung cancer. Study-wide results and limits: Counts of expanded alpha and beta TCRs within tumors tracked the tumor nonsynonymous mutation count.

Documented time point: sample taken at primary tumor resection. TCRdb re-derived calls from the 5' RACE reads in MiXCR, one entry per CDR3 protein. The sample contains about 100,000 distinct CDR3 sequences, around 4.8% of which appear only once. Their antigen targets remain unknown. The sequencing here drew on lung tumor tissue, taken at surgery. These receptor sequences come from a male donor with early-stage non-small cell lung cancer.

In this sample, this clonotype turned up many times. The chain has TRBV10-3 and TRBJ1-3; TRBD1 matches at 10 bases. CDR3 size: 18 residues. Germline V gene data show CDR1 as ENHRY and CDR2 as SYGVKD. Trimming removed 3 bases from V and 0 bases from J; junction bases left unmatched: 8. The CDR3 DNA follows: TGTGCCATCAGTGACCTCCGGGGACAGGGGACCTCTGGAAACACCATATATTTT. Protein product: CAISDLRGQGTSGNTIYF.

This clonotype was counted ten times or more. The chain employs TRBV6-5 and TRBJ2-2; D gene unclear. The germline gives CDR1 MNHEY, CDR2 SVGAGI. This CDR3 is 16 amino acids long. The germline V and J ends were trimmed by 6 bases and 4 bases, with 18 bases remaining between them. Written as DNA, the CDR3 is TGTGCCAGCAGACCTGCCCCCTCCGAGGTCACCGGGGAGCTGTTTTTT. Amino acid sequence: CASRPAPSEVTGELFF.

This clonotype occurred many times. V usage is TRBV28 and J usage is TRBJ1-5; D is uncertain. CDR3 size: 18 residues. With 5 bases removed from V and 0 bases from J, the gap between germline ends came to 20 bases. CDR1 and CDR2 (germline): MDHEN, SYDVKM. The chain's CDR3 is CASSPDHYSFYSNQPQHF. The CDR3 DNA reads TGTGCCAGCAGTCCAGACCACTACAGCTTTTATAGCAATCAGCCCCAGCATTTT. Based on the CDR3 plus reference TRBV28 and TRBJ1-5, the full variable domain is DVKVTQSSRYLVKRTGEKVFLECVQDMDHENMFWYRQDPGLGLRLIYFSYDVKMKEKGDIPEGYSVSREKKERFSLILESASTNQTSMYLCASSPDHYSFYSNQPQHFGDGTRLSIL.